This T cell receptor beta chain was sequenced during a study of read filtering for tumor transcriptome and immune sequencing. Turning to the study itself: DNase treatment preceded whole-transcriptome library preparation.

Trimming removed 2 bases at V and 2 bases at J, with 1 base between. The germline V gene encodes CDR1 LGHNT and CDR2 FRNRAP. This CDR3 has 13 residues. From 350 to 500 ng of RNA, a library with molecular barcoded alpha/delta and beta/gamma adaptors was made. Each CDR3 protein is one row after TCRdb ran MiXCR on the reads. Of 75,000 to 95,000 distinct CDR3 sequences in the sample, roughly a fifth were seen once. On this clonotype itself: What it binds is not known. This may be a read error, as it is one base from a much larger clone.

The study's findings and limits: Sorted CD138-negative bone marrow cells were not purified T cells.

The rearrangement joins TRBV12-5 to TRBJ2-6; no reliable D call. Sequenced input: a population of CD138-negative cells sorted from bone marrow. The source is a donor at least 40 years old with multiple myeloma. CDR3 loop: CASGLPGANVLTF. The CDR3 DNA is TGTGCTAGTGGTTTGCCTGGGGCCAACGTCCTGACTTTC.